Sequencing of this T cell receptor (beta chain) was carried out in a study of shared clonotypes between healthy human individuals. Findings and limits, study-wide: Naive subsets typically showed greater estimated richness than memory subsets.

Produced via immunoSEQ multiplex PCR; TCRdb's table is partial and in-frame only. Of about 340,000 clones detected, roughly 70% appear once; the ten largest clones hold roughly 10%. From germline, CDR1 is MDHEN and CDR2 SYDVKM. The ends were cut back, 10 bases at V and 2 bases at J, with 11 bases in the middle. The CDR3 covers 12 residues. About this clone: Its antigen is undetermined.

This receptor was obtained from a man aged 30-40 years in good health. The source material was memory CD4+ T cells sorted from blood. As to subset: CD45RA-negative fraction. The V gene is TRBV28, the J gene TRBJ1-2; unclear D gene. This CDR3 reads CATVRRNYGYTF. As DNA, the CDR3 is TGTGCCACCGTAAGGAGAAACTATGGCTACACCTTC.